Presented here are 26 T cell receptor beta chains from one specimen sequenced in a study of blood T cell repertoires in COVID-19. Here immunoSEQ multiplex PCR was the method, and the copy in TCRdb shows in-frame clones only, minus some. The repertoire holds about 150,000 clones, roughly 90% seen once, with about 4.2% in the top ten. Sequencing was carried out using peripheral blood. These receptors came from a woman aged 55-69 years with active or convalescent COVID-19.

The J gene is TRBJ1-5, the V gene TRBV7-9; 8 bases fit TRBD1. This CDR3 has 15 amino acids. V shed 5 bases and J 2 bases; nucleotides not matched to a gene: 5. Germline assignment: CDR1 SEHNR and CDR2 FQNEAQ (reference sequence). This CDR3 is CASSPQGEGNQPQHF. DNA of the CDR3: TGTGCCAGCAGCCCACAGGGGGAGGGCAATCAGCCCCAGCATTTT.

V is TRBV5-5 and J is TRBJ1-1; 8 bases fit TRBD1. Germline assignment: CDR1 SGHKS and CDR2 YYEKEE (reference sequence). The CDR3 consists of 16 residues. After removal of 4 bases from V and 1 base from J, the junction contained 9 bases not matched to a gene. Written as DNA, the CDR3 is TGTGCCAGCAGCCAGCACAGGGGGGGCGGGAACACTGAAGCTTTCTTT. This codes for CASSQHRGGGNTEAFF.

A remark on this clone: This specimen includes other DNA sequences encoding the same CDR3. This chain uses TRBV5-1 with TRBJ2-5; 7 positions match TRBD1. The V segment lost 0 bases and the J segment 0 bases; nucleotides outside the gene matches: 2. In germline, CDR1 is SGHRS, CDR2 YFSETQ. The CDR3 spans 15 residues. DNA of the CDR3: TGCGCCAGCAGCTTGGGACAGGGATACCAAGAGACCCAGTACTTC. Its protein product is CASSLGQGYQETQYF.

The chain is built from TRBV29-1 and TRBJ1-2; 8 nucleotides agree with TRBD1. The germline CDR1 and CDR2 sequences are SQVTM and ANQGSEA. The CDR3 spans 14 residues. V was clipped by 6 bases and J by 6 bases; unmatched bases: 12. CDR3 region: CSVASLTGAHGYTF. The CDR3 nucleotides are TGCAGCGTGGCCAGTTTGACAGGGGCGCATGGCTACACCTTC.

The chain has TRBV5-5 and TRBJ1-1; D call uncertain. Germline loops: CDR1 SGHKS, CDR2 YYEKEE (reference sequence). V was trimmed by 3 bases and J by 1 base, leaving 13 bases between them. The CDR3 extends over 15 amino acids. As DNA, the CDR3 is TGTGCCAGCAGCTCAGAGACAATTCGGAACACTGAAGCTTTCTTT. Translated, it gives CASSSETIRNTEAFF.

The sample holds a few counts of this clone. The genes are TRBV7-3 and TRBJ1-2; possibly TRBD1 for D (5 bases). In germline, CDR1 is SGHTA, CDR2 FQGTGA. V was cut by 5 bases and J by 4 bases, with 17 bases left in between. This CDR3 spans 15 amino acids. The CDR3 DNA reads as TGTGCCAGCAGCCCCTCACAGGAAACGGTCTATGGCTACACCTTC. The encoded protein is CASSPSQETVYGYTF.

The chain links TRBV18 to TRBJ1-5, with TRBD1 identical over 9 bases. Germline CDR1 is KGHSH and CDR2 is LQKENI. This CDR3 region has 15 residues. With 4 bases clipped from V and 4 bases from J, the junction kept 5 bases outside the gene matches. CDR3 nucleotide sequence: TGTGCCAGCTCACTTGAGACAGGGGGGAATCAGCCCCAGCATTTT. It is translated as CASSLETGGNQPQHF.

V gene TRBV19 combines with J gene TRBJ2-2; TRBD2 might be the D (6 bases). The V end lost 1 base, the J end lost 3 bases, and 9 bases lay between the germline ends. Germline CDR1 is LNHDA and CDR2 is SQIVND (reference sequence). This CDR3 has 15 residues. This CDR3 is CASSIVGGYTGELFF. CDR3 coding DNA: TGTGCCAGTAGTATAGTTGGGGGGTACACCGGGGAGCTGTTTTTT.

This clone occurred a few times. This rearrangement joins TRBV5-4 to TRBJ2-3; D might be TRBD1 (6 bases). Germline V gene sequence: CDR1 SGHNT, CDR2 YYREEE (reference sequence). The CDR3 length is 16 residues. With 5 bases removed from V and 3 bases from J, the gap between germline ends came to 19 bases. In nucleotides, the CDR3 is TGTGCCAGCAGTACGGCGAACAGGGTCGAGACAGATACGCAGTATTTT. Translation: CASSTANRVETDTQYF.

The chain uses TRBV7-2 and TRBJ2-2; tentative D call: TRBD2 (6 bases). Per germline, CDR1 SGHTA and CDR2 FQGNSA. The CDR3 has 15 amino acids. Trimming left V 8 bases short and J 2 bases short, with 15 bases between. The CDR3 protein is CASSPGDSNTGELFF. The CDR3 nucleotides are TGTGCCAGCTCCCCGGGGGACTCAAACACCGGGGAGCTGTTTTTT.

This chain uses TRBV10-2 with TRBJ2-7; 13 nucleotides match TRBD2. The germline gives CDR1 WSHSY, CDR2 SAAADI. The CDR3 is 16 amino acids. After removal of 7 bases from V and 1 base from J, the junction contained 7 bases not matched to a gene. The CDR3 region is CASIATSGGESYEQYF. CDR3 DNA: TGCGCCAGCATAGCCACTAGCGGGGGGGAGTCCTACGAGCAGTACTTC.

The chain combines TRBV10-3 with TRBJ2-5, with 7 bases fitting TRBD1. CDR1 is ENHRY, CDR2 SYGVKD, per germline. The CDR3 spans 13 residues. V lost 3 bases to trimming and J lost 4 bases; unmatched junction nucleotides: 2. CDR3 in DNA: TGTGCCATCAGTGAAGGACAGGCAGAGACCCAGTACTTC. It is translated as CAISEGQAETQYF.

This clone has only one observation. The chain couples TRBV5-1 to TRBJ2-7; tentatively, D is TRBD1 (5 bases). Germline V gives CDR1 SGHRS, CDR2 YFSETQ. V lost 1 base to trimming and J lost 5 bases, with 7 bases between them. The CDR3 consists of 12 residues. The CDR3 region is CASSLQGHEQYF. For the CDR3, the DNA is TGCGCCAGCAGCTTGCAGGGCCACGAGCAGTACTTC. The variable domain in full, completed from reference TRBV5-1 and TRBJ2-7, reads KAGVTQTPRYLIKTRGQQVTLSCSPISGHRSVSWYQQTPGQGLQFLFEYFSETQRNKGNFPGRFSGRQFSNSRSEMNVSTLELGDSALYLCASSLQGHEQYFGPGTRLTVT.

This clone was counted once. In the same sample, other DNA sequences code for this CDR3. The chain is built from TRBV30 and TRBJ1-5; D possibly corresponds to TRBD1 (5 bases). The CDR3 contains 13 residues. Germline CDR1 GTSNPN, CDR2 SVGIG (reference sequence). V shed 0 bases and J shed 5 bases, with 8 bases lying between them. The CDR3 region has the DNA TGTGCCTGGAGTGTACGGGGGGATCAGCCCCAGCATTTT. This sequence encodes CAWSVRGDQPQHF.

The chain links TRBV4-1 to TRBJ2-5; the match to TRBD1 covers 8 bases. This CDR3 has 15 residues. Germline V gene lookup returns CDR1 MGHRA and CDR2 YSYEKL. Trimming took 1 base from V and 5 from J; bases not matched to a gene: 6. The CDR3 sequence: CASSQAGGAAETQYF. The CDR3 DNA is TGCGCCAGCAGCCAAGCAGGGGGCGCAGCGGAGACCCAGTACTTC.

The chain joins TRBV9 to TRBJ1-2, with D unclear. Germline V CDR1 and CDR2: SGDLS, YYNGEE. This CDR3 comprises 13 residues. V shed 1 base and J shed 2 bases, with 6 bases lying between them. The CDR3 reads CASSVTRNYGYTF. CDR3 DNA sequence: TGTGCCAGCAGCGTAACCAGAAACTATGGCTACACCTTC.

The chain combines TRBV19 with TRBJ2-7; 9 bases agree with TRBD1. Germline CDR1 and CDR2: LNHDA and SQIVND (reference sequence). V dropped 5 bases and J dropped 2; count of bases not matched to a gene: 4. This CDR3 is built from 14 residues. CDR3: CASSQTGGTYEQYF. The CDR3 DNA follows: TGTGCCAGTAGTCAGACAGGGGGTACCTACGAGCAGTACTTC.

The rearrangement uses TRBV6-5 and TRBJ2-3, with 7 positions matching TRBD1. Germline trimming cut 8 bases from V and 2 bases from J; bases unmatched to any gene: 4. Germline V gives CDR1 MNHEY, CDR2 SVGAGI. The CDR3 runs to 13 residues. CDR3 bases: TGTGCCAGCGTGGACAGGTCCACAGATACGCAGTATTTT. Its protein product is CASVDRSTDTQYF.

The chain joins TRBV7-8 to TRBJ2-7; the D gene is possibly TRBD2 (5 bases). V dropped 7 bases and J dropped 6 bases, with 13 bases sitting between them. Germline loops: CDR1 SGHVS, CDR2 FQNEAQ. CDR3 length: 12 amino acids. CDR3 region: CASNQAAGEQYF. CDR3 in DNA: TGTGCCAGCAACCAAGCGGCGGGCGAGCAGTACTTC.

The chain links TRBV10-3 to TRBJ1-2; tentatively, D is TRBD1 (5 bases). Trimming removed 2 bases at V and 5 bases at J, with 12 bases between. Germline loops: CDR1 ENHRY, CDR2 SYGVKD. The CDR3 runs 14 residues. Written as DNA, the CDR3 is TGTGCCATCAGTGAGGGTGGAGGGGATTATGGCTACACCTTC. Protein: CAISEGGGDYGYTF.

This rearrangement joins TRBV7-8 to TRBJ2-7, with 13 bases identical to TRBD2. Unmatched junction bases numbered 5, after V lost 5 bases and J lost 1 base. CDR1 and CDR2 (germline): SGHVS, FQNEAQ. The length of the CDR3 is 16 residues. DNA of the CDR3: TGTGCCAGCAGCCCCAGGACTAGCGGGGGATCCTACGAGCAGTACTTC. Translating gives CASSPRTSGGSYEQYF.

V and J are TRBV2 and TRBJ2-7, with D hard to call. The CDR3 has 15 amino acids. The germline V and J ends were trimmed by 6 bases and 3 bases, with 18 bases remaining between them. CDR1 and CDR2 (germline): SNHLY, FYNNEI. In DNA form, the CDR3 reads TGTGCCAGCAGCCCCTTTTCGATATTAGACTACGAGCAGTACTTC. Translated, it gives CASSPFSILDYEQYF.

The genes are TRBV2 and TRBJ2-3; D is undetermined. Germline CDR1 SNHLY, CDR2 FYNNEI. V dropped 7 bases and J dropped 1 base, with 12 bases sitting between them. The CDR3 sequence is 14 residues long. This CDR3 is CASISAGRTDTQYF. The CDR3 nucleotides are TGTGCCAGCATTTCGGCAGGCCGCACAGATACGCAGTATTTT.

The chain combines TRBV4-3 with TRBJ1-2; possibly TRBD1 for D (5 bases). Germline lookup yields CDR1 LGHNA and CDR2 YSLEER. The germline V and J ends were trimmed by 0 bases and 2 bases, with 16 bases remaining between them. The CDR3 extends over 17 amino acids. CDR3 in amino acids: CASSQEGPSSGNYGYTF. The CDR3 nucleotides are TGCGCCAGCAGCCAAGAAGGTCCGTCCTCAGGGAACTATGGCTACACCTTC.

J is TRBJ2-3 and V is TRBV6-2 or TRBV6-3; D may be TRBD1 (6 bases). V lost 5 bases, J lost 4 bases, and 13 bases lay in between. The length of the CDR3 is 14 residues. The germline V gene encodes CDR1 MNHEY and CDR2 SVGEGT. The CDR3 here is CASSTPRGADTQYF. CDR3 DNA sequence: TGTGCCAGCAGTACCCCCAGGGGTGCAGATACGCAGTATTTT.

This clone is a singleton in its sample. This sequence joins TRBV9 and TRBJ1-4; TRBD1 matches at 7 bases. CDR3 length: 13 amino acids. V trimming: 2 bases; J trimming: 8 bases; junction bases outside the gene matches: 3. Germline-derived CDR1 and CDR2 are SGDLS and YYNGEE. The chain's CDR3 is CASSVTDREKLFF. CDR3 nucleotide sequence: TGTGCCAGCAGCGTCACGGACAGGGAAAAACTGTTTTTT.